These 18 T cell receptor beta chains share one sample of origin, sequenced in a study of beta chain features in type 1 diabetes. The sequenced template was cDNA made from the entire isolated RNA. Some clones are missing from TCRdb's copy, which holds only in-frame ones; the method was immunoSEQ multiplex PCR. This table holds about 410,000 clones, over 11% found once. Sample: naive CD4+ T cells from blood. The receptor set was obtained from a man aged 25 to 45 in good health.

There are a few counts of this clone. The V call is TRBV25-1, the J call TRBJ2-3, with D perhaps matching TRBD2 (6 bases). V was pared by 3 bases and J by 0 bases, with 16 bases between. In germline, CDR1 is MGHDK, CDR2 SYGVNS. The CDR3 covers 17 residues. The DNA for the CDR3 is TGTGCCAGCAGTGACCCAACTCTAGGGACTAGCACAGATACGCAGTATTTT. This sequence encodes CASSDPTLGTSTDTQYF.

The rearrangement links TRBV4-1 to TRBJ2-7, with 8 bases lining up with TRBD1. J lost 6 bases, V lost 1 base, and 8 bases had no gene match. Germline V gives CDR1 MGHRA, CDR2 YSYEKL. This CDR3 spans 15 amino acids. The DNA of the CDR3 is TGCGCCAGCAGCCAAGTGGGGGGCAGGGGGCTCGAGCAGTACTTC. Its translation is CASSQVGGRGLEQYF.

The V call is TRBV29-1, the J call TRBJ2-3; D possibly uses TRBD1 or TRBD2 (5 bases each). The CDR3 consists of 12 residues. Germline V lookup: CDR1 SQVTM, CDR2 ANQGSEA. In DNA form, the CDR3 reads TGCACCGCTTTCGGGGCCCCAGATACGCAGTATTTT. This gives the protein CTAFGAPDTQYF.

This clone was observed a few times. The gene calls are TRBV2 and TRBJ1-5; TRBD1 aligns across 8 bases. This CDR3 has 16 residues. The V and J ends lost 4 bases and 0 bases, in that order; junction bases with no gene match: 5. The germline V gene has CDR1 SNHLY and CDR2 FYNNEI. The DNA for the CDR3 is TGTGCCAGCAGTGGGGGGACAGGATATAGCAATCAGCCCCAGCATTTT. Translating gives CASSGGTGYSNQPQHF.

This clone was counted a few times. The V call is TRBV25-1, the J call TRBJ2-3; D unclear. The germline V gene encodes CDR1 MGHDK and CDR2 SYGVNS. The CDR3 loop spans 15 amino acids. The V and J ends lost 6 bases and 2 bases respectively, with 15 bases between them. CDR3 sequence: CASSPPWRNTDTQYF. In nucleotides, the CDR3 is TGTGCCAGCAGCCCGCCTTGGCGGAACACAGATACGCAGTATTTT.

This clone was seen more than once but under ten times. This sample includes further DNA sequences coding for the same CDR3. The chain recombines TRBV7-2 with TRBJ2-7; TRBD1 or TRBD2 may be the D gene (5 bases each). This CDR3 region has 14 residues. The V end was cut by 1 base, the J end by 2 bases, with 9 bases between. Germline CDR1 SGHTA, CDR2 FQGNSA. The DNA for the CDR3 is TGTGCCAGCAGCTTAGGGCAGGGAGCCTACGAGCAGTACTTC. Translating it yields CASSLGQGAYEQYF. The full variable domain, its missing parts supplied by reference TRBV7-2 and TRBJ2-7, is GAGVSQSPSNKVTEKGKDVELRCDPISGHTALYWYRQSLGQGLEFLIYFQGNSAPDKSGLPSDRFSAERTGGSVSTLTIQRTQQEDSAVYLCASSLGQGAYEQYFGPGTRLTVT.

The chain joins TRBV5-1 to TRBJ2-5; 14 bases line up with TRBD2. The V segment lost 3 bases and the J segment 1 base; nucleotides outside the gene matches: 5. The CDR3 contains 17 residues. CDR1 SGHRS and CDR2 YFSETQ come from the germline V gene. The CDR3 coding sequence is TGCGCCAGCAGCTCGTCTGGGACTAGCGGGGGCCAAGAGACCCAGTACTTC. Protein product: CASSSSGTSGGQETQYF.

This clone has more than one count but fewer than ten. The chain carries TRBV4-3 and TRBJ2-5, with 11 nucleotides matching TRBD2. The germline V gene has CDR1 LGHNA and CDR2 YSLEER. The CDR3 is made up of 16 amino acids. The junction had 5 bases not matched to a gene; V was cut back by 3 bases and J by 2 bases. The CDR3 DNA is TGCGCCAGCAGCCAGCGTCTAGCGGGAGGACAAGAGACCCAGTACTTC. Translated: CASSQRLAGGQETQYF.

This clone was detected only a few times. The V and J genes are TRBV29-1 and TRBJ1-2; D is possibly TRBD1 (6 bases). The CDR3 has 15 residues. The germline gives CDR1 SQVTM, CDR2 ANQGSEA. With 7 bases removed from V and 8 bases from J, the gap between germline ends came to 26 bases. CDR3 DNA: TGCAGCGCCAAAAGGGACAACAACCCCAACGGGGGCTACACCTTC. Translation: CSAKRDNNPNGGYTF.

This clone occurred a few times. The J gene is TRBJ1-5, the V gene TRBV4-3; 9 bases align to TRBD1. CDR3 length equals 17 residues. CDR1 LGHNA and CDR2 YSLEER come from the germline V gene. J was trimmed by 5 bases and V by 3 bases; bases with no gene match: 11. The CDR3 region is CASSQGGPGQGDQPQHF. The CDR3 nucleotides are TGCGCCAGCAGCCAGGGGGGACCGGGACAGGGCGATCAGCCCCAGCATTTT.

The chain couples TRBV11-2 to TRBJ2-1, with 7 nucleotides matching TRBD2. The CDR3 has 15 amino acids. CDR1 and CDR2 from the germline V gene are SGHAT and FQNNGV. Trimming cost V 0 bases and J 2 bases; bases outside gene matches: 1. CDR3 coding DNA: TGTGCCAGCAGCTTAGACGGGACTACCTACAATGAGCAGTTCTTC. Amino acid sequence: CASSLDGTTYNEQFF.

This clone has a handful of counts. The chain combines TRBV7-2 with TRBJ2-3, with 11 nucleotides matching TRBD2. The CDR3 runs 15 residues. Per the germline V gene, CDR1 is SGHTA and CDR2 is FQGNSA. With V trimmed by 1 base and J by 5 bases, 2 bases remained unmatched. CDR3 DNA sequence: TGTGCCAGCAGCTTAGACGGGACTAGCGGAGATACGCAGTATTTT. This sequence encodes CASSLDGTSGDTQYF.

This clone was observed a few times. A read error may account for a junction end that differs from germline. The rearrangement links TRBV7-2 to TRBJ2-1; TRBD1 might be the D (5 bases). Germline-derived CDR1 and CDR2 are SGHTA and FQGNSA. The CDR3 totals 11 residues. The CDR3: CASSLELDTLF. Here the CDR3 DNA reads TGTGCCAGCAGCTTAGAGCTGGACACCCTCTTC.

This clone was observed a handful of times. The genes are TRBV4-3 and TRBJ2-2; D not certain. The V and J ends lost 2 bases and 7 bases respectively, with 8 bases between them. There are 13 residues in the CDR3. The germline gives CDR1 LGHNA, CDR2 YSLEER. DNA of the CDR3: TGCGCCAGCAGCCAACATCGTAGCGGGGAGCTGTTTTTT. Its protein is CASSQHRSGELFF.

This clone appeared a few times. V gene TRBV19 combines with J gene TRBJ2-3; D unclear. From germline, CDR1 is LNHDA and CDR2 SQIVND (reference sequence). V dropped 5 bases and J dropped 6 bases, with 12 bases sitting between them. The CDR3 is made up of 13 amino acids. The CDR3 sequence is CASSFSSSDTQYF. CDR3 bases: TGTGCCAGTAGTTTCAGTTCCTCGGATACGCAGTATTTT.

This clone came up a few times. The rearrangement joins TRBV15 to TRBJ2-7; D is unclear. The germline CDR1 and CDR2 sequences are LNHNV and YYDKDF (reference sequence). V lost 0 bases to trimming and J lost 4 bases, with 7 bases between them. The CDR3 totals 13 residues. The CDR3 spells CATSRDQSYEQYF. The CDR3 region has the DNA TGTGCCACCAGCAGAGATCAATCTTACGAGCAGTACTTC.

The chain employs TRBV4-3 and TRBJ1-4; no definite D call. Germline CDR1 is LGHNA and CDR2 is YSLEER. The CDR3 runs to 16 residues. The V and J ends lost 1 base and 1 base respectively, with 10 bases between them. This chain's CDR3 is CASSQAIRGTNEKLFF. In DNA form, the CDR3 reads TGCGCCAGCAGCCAAGCTATCCGGGGAACTAATGAAAAACTGTTTTTT.

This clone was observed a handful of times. The CDR3 spells CASNLFSYEQYV. As DNA, the CDR3 is TGCGCCAGCAACCTCTTTTCCTACGAGCAGTACGTC. The chain has TRBV4-3 and TRBJ2-7; D is undetermined. Germline lookup yields CDR1 LGHNA and CDR2 YSLEER. There are 12 residues in the CDR3. Trimming took 7 bases from V and 1 from J, leaving 8 bases between them.